One sample yielded the 3 T cell receptor beta chains listed below, sequenced in a study of T cell clones after liver transplantation. Produced via immunoSEQ multiplex PCR; TCRdb's table is partial and in-frame only. The table has tens of thousands of clones, about 94% seen once. The material was CD8+ T cells from blood, obtained 12 months after liver transplant. The receptors shown here come from a human patient who received a liver transplant. The graft donor may have contributed some T cells.

The chain's CDR3 is CSARGQGTEKLFF. DNA for the CDR3: TGCAGCGCCCGAGGACAGGGGACCGAAAAACTGTTTTTT. The chain employs TRBV29-1 and TRBJ1-4; 9 nucleotides align to TRBD1. CDR3 length equals 13 residues. Germline V lookup: CDR1 SQVTM, CDR2 ANQGSEA. J was trimmed by 8 bases and V by 7 bases; bases with no gene match: 8.

The J gene is TRBJ2-7, the V gene TRBV11-1, with D unclear. The ends were cut back, 0 bases at V and 5 bases at J, with 11 bases in the middle. Germline lookup yields CDR1 SGHAT and CDR2 FQDESV (reference sequence). This CDR3 is built from 14 residues. DNA of the CDR3: TGTGCCAGCAGCTTAGCAGGGATTCTCCACGAGCAGTACTTC. This gives the protein CASSLAGILHEQYF.

The gene calls are TRBV2 and TRBJ2-7; TRBD2 aligns across 8 bases. Trimming removed 7 bases from V and 0 bases from J; junction bases left unmatched: 5. Germline CDR1 SNHLY, CDR2 FYNNEI. The CDR3 is made up of 14 amino acids. CDR3 in DNA: TGTGCCAGCAAGGAGCGGGGGAACTCCTACGAGCAGTACTTC. Translation: CASKERGNSYEQYF.